This passage covers 21 T cell receptor beta chains from one sample sequenced in a study of T-cell memory formation after mild COVID-19. TCRdb reanalysed the 5' RACE reads using MiXCR and keeps one entry per CDR3 protein. The sample has approximately 210,000 distinct CDR3 sequences, about a sixth seen once. Sequenced: PBMCs or a T cell subset sorted from them (not recorded which). The source is an adult woman who had mild COVID-19 (a few samples of this study predate the infection). Cell type and time point are not known.

This clonotype turned up a few times. The rearrangement links TRBV6-5 to TRBJ2-7, with D perhaps matching TRBD1 or TRBD2 (5 bases each). The CDR3 covers 15 residues. CDR1 and CDR2 from the germline V gene are MNHEY and SVGAGI. Trimming cost V 6 bases and J 0 bases, with 15 bases left between them. DNA of the CDR3: TGTGCCAGCAGGACCGGGACGGCGAGCTCCTACGAGCAGTACTTC. This sequence encodes CASRTGTASSYEQYF.

This clonotype was detected only a few times. The chain combines TRBV12-3 or TRBV12-4 with TRBJ2-3; maybe TRBD2 (5 bases). V was clipped by 3 bases and J by 0 bases, with 10 bases between them. The CDR3 covers 15 residues. CDR3 in DNA: TGTGCCAGCAGTTTCGGACTCTCTAGCACAGATACGCAGTATTTT. This gives the protein CASSFGLSSTDTQYF.

This clonotype was seen repeatedly, ten times or more. The CDR3 DNA is TGCGCCAGCAGCTTGGAACAGCCCACCTACGAGCAGTACTTC. Its translation is CASSLEQPTYEQYF. The rearrangement links TRBV5-1 to TRBJ2-7; D is unresolved. The CDR3 is 14 residues long. The germline gives CDR1 SGHRS, CDR2 YFSETQ. V shed 0 bases and J shed 2 bases, with 9 bases lying between them.

This clonotype was counted only a few times. The J gene is TRBJ2-1, the V gene TRBV24-1, with 8 bases identical to TRBD1. From germline, CDR1 is KGHDR and CDR2 SFDVKD. The CDR3 has 14 residues. V lost 9 bases, J lost 9 bases, and 12 bases stayed unmatched. DNA for the CDR3: TGTGCCACCGATTCGAGGACAGGGTCCGGTGAGCAGTTCTTC. Amino acid sequence: CATDSRTGSGEQFF.

There are many counts of this clonotype. This sequence joins TRBV4-1 and TRBJ1-1; tentative D call: TRBD1 (5 bases). The CDR3 is 14 residues long. The V end lost 4 bases, the J end lost 4 bases, and 13 bases lay between the germline ends. Germline V lookup: CDR1 MGHRA, CDR2 YSYEKL. CDR3 sequence (DNA): TGCGCCAGCAGCCCGTCTTTCGGGGGCACTGAAGCTTTCTTT. Translating it yields CASSPSFGGTEAFF.

The V gene is TRBV19, the J gene TRBJ2-4; 8 bases match TRBD2. The CDR3 is made up of 17 amino acids. Germline V CDR1 and CDR2: LNHDA, SQIVND (reference sequence). Losses at the gene ends were 5 bases for V and 0 bases for J; bases not matched to a gene: 9. CDR3 sequence: CASSGLAGGLAKNIQYF. The CDR3 DNA is TGTGCCAGTAGTGGGTTGGCGGGGGGATTAGCCAAAAACATTCAGTACTTC. Supplemented by reference TRBV19 and TRBJ2-4, the full variable domain reads DGGITQSPKYLFRKEGQNVTLSCEQNLNHDAMYWYRQDPGQGLRLIYYSQIVNDFQKGDIAEGYSVSREKKESFPLTVTSAQKNPTAFYLCASSGLAGGLAKNIQYFGAGTRLSVL.

This clonotype has more than one count but fewer than ten. The chain is built from TRBV5-5 and TRBJ2-2; 11 bases are a match to TRBD1. CDR1 and CDR2 (germline): SGHKS, YYEKEE (reference sequence). CDR3 length: 16 residues. The trim removed 3 bases at V and 0 bases at J, leaving 1 base unmatched. CDR3 sequence (DNA): TGTGCCAGCAGCTGGGGACAGGGGGCGAACACCGGGGAGCTGTTTTTT. It specifies CASSWGQGANTGELFF.

This clonotype was counted ten times or more. The gene calls are TRBV10-3 and TRBJ2-7; 10 bases align to TRBD2. The CDR3 runs to 15 residues. Trimming took 8 bases from V and 3 from J; bases not matched to a gene: 10. The germline V gene encodes CDR1 ENHRY and CDR2 SYGVKD. CDR3 residues: CAIGGAGGGLYEQYF. As DNA, the CDR3 is TGTGCCATCGGCGGAGCGGGAGGGGGGCTCTACGAGCAGTACTTC.

The J gene is TRBJ2-1, the V gene TRBV3-1; maybe TRBD1 (6 bases). The CDR3 loop spans 14 amino acids. Deletions cut 4 bases from V and 8 bases from J, with 15 bases between. Germline assignment: CDR1 LGHDT and CDR2 YNNKEL (reference sequence). The CDR3 sequence is CASSLGASNDEQFF. CDR3 DNA sequence: TGTGCCAGCAGCCTGGGGGCCTCAAACGATGAGCAGTTCTTC.

This clonotype has a count of ten or more. This chain links TRBV7-9 with TRBJ1-1; no clear D gene. The germline gives CDR1 SEHNR, CDR2 FQNEAQ (reference sequence). The V end was cut by 1 base, the J end by 4 bases, with 10 bases between. There are 14 residues in the CDR3. The CDR3 nucleotides are TGTGCCAGCAGCTTAGGGAACAGTGCCACTGAAGCTTTCTTT. Protein product: CASSLGNSATEAFF.

There are a few counts of this clonotype. The chain carries TRBV30 and TRBJ1-6; D might be TRBD1 (5 bases). The V end was cut by 2 bases, the J end by 1 base, with 9 bases between. Germline CDR1 GTSNPN, CDR2 SVGIG (reference sequence). The CDR3 is made up of 15 amino acids. The DNA for the CDR3 is TGTGCCTGGAGTTGGAAGGGGTCCTATAATTCACCCCTCCACTTT. Translation: CAWSWKGSYNSPLHF.

The chain combines TRBV11-2 with TRBJ2-3; 7 bases fit TRBD2. Germline CDR1 is SGHAT and CDR2 is FQNNGV. The CDR3 has 16 residues. With 5 bases clipped from V and 5 bases from J, the junction kept 13 bases outside the gene matches. The CDR3 protein is CASSAFRGVVGDTQYF. DNA for the CDR3: TGTGCCAGCAGCGCATTCCGGGGGGTTGTAGGAGATACGCAGTATTTT.

This clonotype occurred many times. The rearrangement links TRBV29-1 to TRBJ2-6; D is unresolved. This CDR3 region has 14 residues. Germline V gene sequence: CDR1 SQVTM, CDR2 ANQGSEA. The V gene lost 4 bases and the J gene lost 0 bases, with 7 bases spanning the gap. The DNA of the CDR3 is TGCAGCGTTGGCTATGTCTCTGGGGCCAACGTCCTGACTTTC. Protein product: CSVGYVSGANVLTF. Full variable domain (rest looked up from reference TRBV29-1 and TRBJ2-6): SAVISQKPSRDICQRGTSLTIQCQVDSQVTMMFWYRQQPGQSLTLIATANQGSEATYESGFVIDKFPISRPNLTFSTLTVSNMSPEDSSIYLCSVGYVSGANVLTFGAGSRLTVL.

The chain has TRBV9 and TRBJ2-1; a weak D match, TRBD1 (6 bases). The CDR3 is 15 residues long. Trimming stripped 3 bases from V and 1 base from J, with 11 bases between. CDR1 SGDLS and CDR2 YYNGEE come from the germline V gene. DNA for the CDR3: TGTGCCAGCAGCGGCCGGGACACTTCCTACAATGAGCAGTTCTTC. The encoded protein is CASSGRDTSYNEQFF.

This chain links TRBV19 with TRBJ1-4; D gene ambiguous. CDR1 and CDR2 (germline): LNHDA, SQIVND (reference sequence). CDR3 length equals 14 residues. Trimming shortened V by 2 bases and J by 5 bases, and 9 bases separated the two germline ends. CDR3 amino acids: CASSIRILNEKLFF. The CDR3, as DNA: TGTGCCAGTAGTATACGGATCCTAAATGAAAAACTGTTTTTT.

The chain employs TRBV6-5 and TRBJ2-1; a possible D gene is TRBD2 (5 bases). The V gene lost 6 bases and the J gene lost 0 bases, with 9 bases spanning the gap. The CDR3 covers 14 residues. Germline loops: CDR1 MNHEY, CDR2 SVGAGI. CDR3 loop: CASSPAGSYNEQFF. CDR3 coding DNA: TGTGCCAGCAGCCCCGCGGGCTCCTACAATGAGCAGTTCTTC.

This clonotype was recorded a few times. The V and J genes are TRBV6-4 and TRBJ2-1; the D gene is possibly TRBD2 (7 bases). Trimming took off 6 bases at V and 6 bases at J, with 36 bases between the two ends. The CDR3 sequence is 21 residues long. Germline values: CDR1 MRHNA, CDR2 SNTAGT. The CDR3 nucleotides read TGTGCCAGCAGCACCAAATTGACAAGACAAGGGGGTGGCGGGAGTGGCAATGAGCAGTTCTTC. This translates into CASSTKLTRQGGGGSGNEQFF.

V usage is TRBV25-1 and J usage is TRBJ2-5; either TRBD1 or TRBD2 may fit D (5 bases each). The CDR3 has 15 amino acids. From germline, CDR1 is MGHDK and CDR2 SYGVNS. V was clipped by 6 bases and J by 4 bases, with 18 bases between them. CDR3: CASSRGTPGRETQYF. The CDR3 coding sequence is TGTGCCAGCAGCCGTGGAACCCCGGGGCGAGAGACCCAGTACTTC.

The chain links TRBV6-1 to TRBJ1-2; D may be TRBD1 (5 bases). V gave up 2 bases and J gave up 1 base, with 17 bases separating them. CDR1 is MNHNS, CDR2 SASEGT, per germline. CDR3 length: 17 residues. In nucleotides, the CDR3 is TGTGCCAGCAGTGAAAAATTAGGGAGGGGAGTTAACTATGGCTACACCTTC. Translated, it gives CASSEKLGRGVNYGYTF.

This clonotype was observed a handful of times. The chain combines TRBV7-9 with TRBJ2-7, with D perhaps matching TRBD1 (5 bases). The CDR3 has 12 amino acids. With 6 bases removed from V and 5 bases from J, the gap between germline ends came to 11 bases. From germline, CDR1 is SEHNR and CDR2 FQNEAQ (reference sequence). CDR3 amino acids: CASRGLPNEQYF. In nucleotides, the CDR3 is TGTGCCAGCAGGGGGCTCCCCAACGAGCAGTACTTC.

This clonotype showed up many times. The V call is TRBV5-1, the J call TRBJ2-5; TRBD1 matches 7 bases. The germline gives CDR1 SGHRS, CDR2 YFSETQ. CDR3 length equals 14 residues. V shed 4 bases and J 5 bases; nucleotides not matched to a gene: 8. The CDR3 here is CASSPNTGVETQYF. The CDR3 DNA reads as TGCGCCAGCAGCCCCAATACAGGGGTGGAGACCCAGTACTTC.